There are a few counts of the clone carrying this T cell receptor (beta chain). Its specificity is unknown. This CDR3 is built from 12 residues. V lost 6 bases to trimming and J lost 4 bases, with 9 bases between them. CDR1 and CDR2 from the germline V gene are MNHNS and SASEGT. The source of the sample is a study of vaccination and CD4 T cells after COVID-19. Treatment specified: roughly nine-day PBMC culture with coronavirus spike peptide pools or control peptides (ViraFEST assay). The Oncomine TCR Beta short-read assay was applied to DNA of cultured CD4+ T cells. TCRdb re-derived calls from the PCR reads in MiXCR, one entry per CDR3 protein. Among more than 15,000 distinct CDR3 sequences listed, about 27% were seen once.

The sequence came from a human donor with COVID-19. Sequencing was done on a sample of cultured CD4+ T cells from blood. V is TRBV6-1 and J is TRBJ1-2, with TRBD1 as a possible D gene (5 bases). Here the CDR3 DNA reads TGTGCCAGCAGACAGGATTCCTATGGCTACACCTTC. Amino acids: CASRQDSYGYTF.